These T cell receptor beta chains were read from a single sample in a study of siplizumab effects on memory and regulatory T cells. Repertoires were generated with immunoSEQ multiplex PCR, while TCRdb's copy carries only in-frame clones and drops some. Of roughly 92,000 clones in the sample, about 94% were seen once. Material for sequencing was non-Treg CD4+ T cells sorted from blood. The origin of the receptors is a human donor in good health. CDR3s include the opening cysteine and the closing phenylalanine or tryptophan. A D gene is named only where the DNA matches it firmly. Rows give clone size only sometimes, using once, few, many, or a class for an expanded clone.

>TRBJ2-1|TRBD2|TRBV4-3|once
CASSPSGAGVYNEQFF
TGCGCCAGCAGCCCCTCCGGAGCGGGAGTCTACAATGAGCAGTTCTTC
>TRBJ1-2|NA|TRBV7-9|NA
CASSPIGNNYGYTF
TGTGCCAGCAGCCCAATAGGGAATAACTATGGCTACACCTTC
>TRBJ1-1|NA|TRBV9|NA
CASRSGAKNTEAFF
TGTGCCAGCAGGTCAGGGGCCAAGAACACTGAAGCTTTCTTT
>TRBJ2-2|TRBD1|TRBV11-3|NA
CASSYQGTGNTGELFF
TGTGCCAGCAGCTATCAAGGGACAGGGAACACCGGGGAGCTGTTTTTT
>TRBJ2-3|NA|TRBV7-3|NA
CASSRNDRDTQYF
TGTGCCAGCAGCCGGAACGACCGGGATACGCAGTATTTT
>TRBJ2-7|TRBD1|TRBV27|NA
CASSLSTGRVSYEQYF
TGTGCCAGCAGTTTGTCGACAGGGAGAGTGTCCTACGAGCAGTACTTC
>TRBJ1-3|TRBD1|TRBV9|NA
CASSVGTGGLGGNTIYF
TGTGCCAGCAGCGTAGGGACAGGGGGATTGGGAGGAAACACCATATATTTT
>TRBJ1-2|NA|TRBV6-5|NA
CASSPTLDYGYTF
TGTGCCAGCAGCCCAACGCTGGACTATGGCTACACCTTC
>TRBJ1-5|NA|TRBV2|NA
CASSVRSFGNQPQHF
TGTGCCAGCAGTGTAAGGAGTTTCGGCAATCAGCCCCAGCATTTT
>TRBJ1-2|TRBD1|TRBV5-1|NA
CASSLEQGARGYTF
TGCGCCAGCAGCTTGGAACAGGGGGCCCGGGGCTACACCTTC
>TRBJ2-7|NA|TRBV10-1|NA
CATTGVGDYEQYF
TGCGCCACCACGGGTGTGGGGGACTACGAGCAGTACTTC
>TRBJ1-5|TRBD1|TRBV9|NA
CASRPKDRGSDQPQHF
TGTGCCAGCAGGCCTAAAGACAGGGGGAGTGATCAGCCCCAGCATTTT
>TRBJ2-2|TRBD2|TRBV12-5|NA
CASGIALGLAGGPHRGAVF
TGTGCTAGTGGCATTGCCCTCGGACTAGCGGGAGGGCCACACCGGGGAGCTGTTTTT
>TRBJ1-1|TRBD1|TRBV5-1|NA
CASSGGQGAITEAFF
TGCGCCAGCAGCGGGGGACAGGGAGCGATTACTGAAGCTTTCTTT
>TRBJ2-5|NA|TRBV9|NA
CASSSRGGITQETQYF
TGTGCCAGCAGCTCGAGGGGGGGAATAACGCAAGAGACCCAGTACTTC
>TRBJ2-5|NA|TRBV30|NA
CAWSRGGETQYF
TGTGCCTGGAGTAGGGGGGGGGAGACCCAGTACTTC
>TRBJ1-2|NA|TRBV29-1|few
CSAELPGRYGYTF
TGCAGCGCCGAACTTCCGGGACGCTATGGCTACACCTTC
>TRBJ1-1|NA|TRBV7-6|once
CASSLNLGPDTEAFF
TGTGCCAGCAGCTTAAATCTAGGCCCCGACACTGAAGCTTTCTTT
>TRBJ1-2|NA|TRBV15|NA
CATSRVGGSGYTF
TGTGCCACCAGCAGAGTTGGAGGTAGCGGCTACACCTTC
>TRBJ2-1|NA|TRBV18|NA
CASSSEQGLLGYNEQFF
TGTGCCAGCTCATCCGAACAGGGATTACTCGGCTACAATGAGCAGTTCTTC
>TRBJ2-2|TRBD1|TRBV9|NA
CASSVGLDRVRGTGELFF
TGTGCCAGCAGCGTAGGGCTGGACAGGGTTCGGGGAACCGGGGAGCTGTTTTTT
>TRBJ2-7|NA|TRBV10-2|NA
CASKGGGNAYEQYF
TGCGCCAGCAAGGGCGGGGGCAATGCCTACGAGCAGTACTTC
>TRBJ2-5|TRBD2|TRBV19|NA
CASSKLAGGQETQYF
TGTGCCAGTAGTAAACTAGCGGGGGGGCAAGAGACCCAGTACTTC
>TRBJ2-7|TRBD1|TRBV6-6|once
CASSYYRGVYEQYF
TGTGCCAGCAGTTACTACAGGGGGGTTTACGAGCAGTACTTC
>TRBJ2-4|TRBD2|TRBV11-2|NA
CASSSVAGPKNIQYF
TGTGCCAGCAGCTCTGTAGCGGGCCCCAAAAACATTCAGTACTTC
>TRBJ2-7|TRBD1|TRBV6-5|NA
CASSYGQGAEQYF
TGTGCCAGCAGTTACGGACAGGGGGCCGAGCAGTACTTC
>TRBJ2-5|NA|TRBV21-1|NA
CASRSRDRGRQETQYF
TGTGCCAGCAGGAGTCGGGACAGGGGGCGTCAGGAGACCCAGTACTTC